The T cell receptor (beta chain) under discussion was sequenced for a study of blood T cell repertoires in COVID-19. Measured with immunoSEQ multiplex PCR; TCRdb has only the in-frame clones, and not every one. The repertoire consists of 150,000 to 200,000 clones, with roughly 85% occurring once and the leading ten covering approximately 26%. The germline V and J ends were trimmed by 0 bases and 8 bases, with 16 bases remaining between them. CDR1 MGHRA and CDR2 YSYEKL come from the germline V gene. This CDR3 has 15 residues. This sequence joins TRBV4-1 and TRBJ1-2; no firm D call. The source is a woman between 65 and 79 years old with acute or convalescent COVID-19. Sequencing was carried out using peripheral blood. In DNA, the CDR3 is TGCGCCAGCAGCCAAGACCCGGGGAACTTACGGGGCTACACCTTC. Translation: CASSQDPGNLRGYTF.